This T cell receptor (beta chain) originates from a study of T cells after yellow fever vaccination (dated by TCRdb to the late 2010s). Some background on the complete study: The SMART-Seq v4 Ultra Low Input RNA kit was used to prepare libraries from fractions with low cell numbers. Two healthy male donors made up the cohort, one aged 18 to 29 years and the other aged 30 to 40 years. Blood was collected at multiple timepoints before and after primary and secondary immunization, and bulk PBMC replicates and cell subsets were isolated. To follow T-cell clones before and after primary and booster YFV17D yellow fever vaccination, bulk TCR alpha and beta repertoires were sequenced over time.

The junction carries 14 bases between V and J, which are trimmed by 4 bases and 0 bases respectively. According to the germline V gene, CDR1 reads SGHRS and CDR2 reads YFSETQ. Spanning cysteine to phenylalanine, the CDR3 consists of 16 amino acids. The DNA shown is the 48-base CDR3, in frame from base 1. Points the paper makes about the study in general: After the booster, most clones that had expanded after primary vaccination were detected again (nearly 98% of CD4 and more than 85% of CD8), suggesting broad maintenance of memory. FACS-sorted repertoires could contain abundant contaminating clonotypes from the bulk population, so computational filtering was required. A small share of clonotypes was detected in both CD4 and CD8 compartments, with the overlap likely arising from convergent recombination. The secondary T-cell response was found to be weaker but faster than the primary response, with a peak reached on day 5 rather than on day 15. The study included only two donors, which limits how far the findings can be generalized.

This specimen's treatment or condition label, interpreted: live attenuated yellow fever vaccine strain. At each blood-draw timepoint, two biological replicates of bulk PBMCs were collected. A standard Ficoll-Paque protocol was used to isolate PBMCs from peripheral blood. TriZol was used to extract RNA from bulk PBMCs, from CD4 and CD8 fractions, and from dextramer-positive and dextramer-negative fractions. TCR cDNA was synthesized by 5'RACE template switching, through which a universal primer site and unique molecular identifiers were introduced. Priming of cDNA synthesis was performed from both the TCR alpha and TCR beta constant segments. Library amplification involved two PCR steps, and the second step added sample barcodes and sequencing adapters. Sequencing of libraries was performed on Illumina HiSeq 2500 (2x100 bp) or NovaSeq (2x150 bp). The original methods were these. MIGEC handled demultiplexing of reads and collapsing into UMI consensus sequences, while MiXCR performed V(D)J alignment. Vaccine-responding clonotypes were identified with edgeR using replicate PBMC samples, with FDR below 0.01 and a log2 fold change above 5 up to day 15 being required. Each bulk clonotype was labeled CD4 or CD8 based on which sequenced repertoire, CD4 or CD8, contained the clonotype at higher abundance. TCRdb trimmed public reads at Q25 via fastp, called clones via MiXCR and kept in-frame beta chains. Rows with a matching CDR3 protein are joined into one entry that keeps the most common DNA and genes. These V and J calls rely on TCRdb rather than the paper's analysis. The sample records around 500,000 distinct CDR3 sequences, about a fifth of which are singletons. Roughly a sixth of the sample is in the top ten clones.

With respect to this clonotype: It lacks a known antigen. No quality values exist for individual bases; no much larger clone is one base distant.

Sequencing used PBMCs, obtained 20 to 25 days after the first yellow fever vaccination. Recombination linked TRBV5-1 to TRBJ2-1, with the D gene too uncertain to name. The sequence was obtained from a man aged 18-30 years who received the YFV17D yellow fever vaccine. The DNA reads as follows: TGCGCCAGCAGCCCCGACTGGCAGCGCTCCTACAATGAGCAGTTCTTC. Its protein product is CASSPDWQRSYNEQFF. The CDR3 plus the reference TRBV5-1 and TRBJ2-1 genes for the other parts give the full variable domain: KAGVTQTPRYLIKTRGQQVTLSCSPISGHRSVSWYQQTPGQGLQFLFEYFSETQRNKGNFPGRFSGRQFSNSRSEMNVSTLELGDSALYLCASSPDWQRSYNEQFFGPGTRLTVL.